This T cell receptor beta chain stems from a study of OX40 agonist ivuxolimab in advanced cancers. Whole-study context: Three dose-escalation patients had partial responses: one with hepatocellular carcinoma and two with cutaneous melanoma.

This clone showed up just once. Its cognate antigen is unknown. Germline V lookup: CDR1 MNHEY, CDR2 SVGAGI. The germline V and J ends were trimmed by 9 bases and 8 bases, with 17 bases remaining between them. CDR3 length: 13 residues. Using immunoSEQ multiplex PCR, the repertoire was profiled, and TCRdb retains in-frame clones only, with some absent. The repertoire holds about 64,000 clones, with around 87% as singletons. Study conclusions and caveats: Certain nonresponders additionally had low normalized T-cell clonal expansion.

V gene TRBV6-5 combines with J gene TRBJ1-3; D is undetermined. Sequencing used CD4+ or CD8+ T cells sorted from blood, obtained in a trial of the OX40 agonist ivuxolimab. This TCR derives from an adult with an advanced solid tumor such as melanoma, head and neck, liver or kidney cancer. The CDR3 region is CASQPGPGDTIYF. The CDR3 region has the DNA TGTGCCAGTCAACCGGGCCCTGGGGACACCATATATTTT.